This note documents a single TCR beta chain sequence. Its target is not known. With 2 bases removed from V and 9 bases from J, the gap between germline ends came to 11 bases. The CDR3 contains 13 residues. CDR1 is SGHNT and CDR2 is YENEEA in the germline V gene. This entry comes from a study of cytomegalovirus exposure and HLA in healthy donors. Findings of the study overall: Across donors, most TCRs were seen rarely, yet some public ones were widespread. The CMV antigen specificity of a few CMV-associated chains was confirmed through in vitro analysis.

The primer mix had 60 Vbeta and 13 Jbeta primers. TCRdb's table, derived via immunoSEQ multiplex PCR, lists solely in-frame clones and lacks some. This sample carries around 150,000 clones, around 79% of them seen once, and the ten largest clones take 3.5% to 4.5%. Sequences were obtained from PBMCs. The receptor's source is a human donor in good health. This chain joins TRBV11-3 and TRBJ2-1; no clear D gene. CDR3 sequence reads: CASSLKTGGEQFF. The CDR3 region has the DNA TGTGCCAGCAGCTTAAAGACCGGCGGTGAGCAGTTCTTC.